The sequence of this TCR beta chain was determined in a study of early T cells in non-severe SARS-CoV-2 infection. This clonotype was observed a handful of times. V lost 3 bases to trimming and J lost 0 bases, with 12 bases between them. Germline assignment: CDR1 LNHNV and CDR2 YYDKDF (reference sequence). The CDR3 has 16 residues. TCRdb passed the 5' RACE reads through MiXCR, listing each CDR3 protein once. Of some 82,000 distinct CDR3 sequences in the sample, about 6% are singletons; the top ten hold about 7.5%. The chain uses TRBV15 and TRBJ2-1; D unclear. This receptor was identified in an adult who was a healthcare worker with PCR-confirmed SARS-CoV-2 infection or an uninfected control (not recorded which). Sequenced input: whole blood. CDR3 nucleotide sequence: TGTGCCACCAGCAGGTACTCTACCATCTCCTACAATGAGCAGTTCTTC. This gives the protein CATSRYSTISYNEQFF. Supplemented by reference TRBV15 and TRBJ2-1, the full variable domain reads DAMVIQNPRYQVTQFGKPVTLSCSQTLNHNVMYWYQQKSSQAPKLLFHYYDKDFNNEADTPDNFQSRRPNTSFCFLDIRSPGLGDTAMYLCATSRYSTISYNEQFFGPGTRLTVL.